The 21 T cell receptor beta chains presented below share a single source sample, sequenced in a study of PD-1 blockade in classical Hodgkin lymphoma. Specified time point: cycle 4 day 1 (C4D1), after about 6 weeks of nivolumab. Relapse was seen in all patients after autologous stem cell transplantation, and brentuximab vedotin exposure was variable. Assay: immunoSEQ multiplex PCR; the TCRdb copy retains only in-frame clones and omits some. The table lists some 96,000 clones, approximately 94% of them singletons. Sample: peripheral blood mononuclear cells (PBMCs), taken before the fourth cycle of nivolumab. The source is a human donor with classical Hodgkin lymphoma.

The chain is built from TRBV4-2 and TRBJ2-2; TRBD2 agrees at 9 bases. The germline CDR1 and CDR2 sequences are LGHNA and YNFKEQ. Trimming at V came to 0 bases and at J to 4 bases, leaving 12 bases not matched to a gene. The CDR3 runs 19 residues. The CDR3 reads CASSQDWTSVSRGTGELFF. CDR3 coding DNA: TGTGCCAGCAGCCAAGATTGGACTAGCGTGTCGCGAGGCACCGGGGAGCTGTTTTTT.

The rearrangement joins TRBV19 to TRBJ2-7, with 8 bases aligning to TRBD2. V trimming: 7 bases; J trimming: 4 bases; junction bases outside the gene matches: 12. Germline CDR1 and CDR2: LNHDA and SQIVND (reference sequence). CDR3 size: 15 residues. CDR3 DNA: TGTGCCAGTACCTTCGGACTAGCACAGACGTACGAGCAGTACTTC. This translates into CASTFGLAQTYEQYF.

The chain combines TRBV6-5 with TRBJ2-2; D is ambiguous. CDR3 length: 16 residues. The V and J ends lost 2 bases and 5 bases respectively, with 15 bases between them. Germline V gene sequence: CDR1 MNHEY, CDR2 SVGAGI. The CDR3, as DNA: TGTGCCAGCAGTTACAGGCCCCAGCTGGGGACCGGGGAGCTGTTTTTT. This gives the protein CASSYRPQLGTGELFF.

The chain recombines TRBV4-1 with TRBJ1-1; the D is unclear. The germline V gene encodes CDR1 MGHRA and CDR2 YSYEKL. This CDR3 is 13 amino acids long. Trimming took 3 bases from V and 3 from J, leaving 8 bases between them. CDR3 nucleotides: TGCGCCAGCAGCCAGTCCGGAGACACTGAAGCTTTCTTT. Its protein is CASSQSGDTEAFF.

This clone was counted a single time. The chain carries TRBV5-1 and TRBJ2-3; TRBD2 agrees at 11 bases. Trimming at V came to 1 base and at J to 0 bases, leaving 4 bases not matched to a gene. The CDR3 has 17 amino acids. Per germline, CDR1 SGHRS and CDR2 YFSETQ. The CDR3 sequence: CASSLRSSGGSTDTQYF. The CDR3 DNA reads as TGCGCCAGCAGCTTGCGCTCTAGCGGGGGGAGCACAGATACGCAGTATTTT.

The CDR3 nucleotides are TGTGCCAGCAGCTTAGGGACTAGCGGGCACAATGAGCAGTTCTTC. This gives the protein CASSLGTSGHNEQFF. The genes are TRBV11-2 and TRBJ2-1, with TRBD2 matching over 11 bases. The CDR3 spans 15 residues. The germline V gene has CDR1 SGHAT and CDR2 FQNNGV. V gave up 1 base and J gave up 5 bases; unmatched junction bases: 1.

CDR3 sequence reads: CASRRNRVEIYEQYF. CDR3 sequence (DNA): TGCGCCAGCAGGAGAAACAGGGTAGAAATCTACGAGCAGTACTTC. The rearrangement uses TRBV5-1 and TRBJ2-7; TRBD1 might be the D (6 bases). The V gene lost 5 bases and the J gene lost 3 bases, with 18 bases spanning the gap. This CDR3 comprises 15 residues. CDR1 and CDR2 (germline): SGHRS, YFSETQ.

As DNA, the CDR3 is TGTGCCAGCAGTCCGCGTGGTAGGGGAGGTAATGAGCAGTTCTTC. This codes for CASSPRGRGGNEQFF. The chain uses TRBV27 and TRBJ2-1; D possibly corresponds to TRBD2 (6 bases). Germline CDR1 and CDR2: MNHEY and SMNVEV (reference sequence). This CDR3 has 15 residues. The ends were cut back, 5 bases at V and 7 bases at J, with 18 bases in the middle.

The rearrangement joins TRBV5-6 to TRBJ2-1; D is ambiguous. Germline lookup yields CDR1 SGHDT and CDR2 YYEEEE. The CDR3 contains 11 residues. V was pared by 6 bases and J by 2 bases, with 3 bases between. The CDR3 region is CASTTYNEQFF. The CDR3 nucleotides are TGTGCCAGCACCACCTACAATGAGCAGTTCTTC.

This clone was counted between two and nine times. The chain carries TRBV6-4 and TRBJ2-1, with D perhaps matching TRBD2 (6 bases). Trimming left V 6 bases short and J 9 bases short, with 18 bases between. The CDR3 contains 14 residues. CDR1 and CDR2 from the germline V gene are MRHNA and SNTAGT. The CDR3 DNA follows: TGTGCCAGCAGACTTCAGGTGGGAGGTGGTGAGCAGTTCTTC. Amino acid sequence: CASRLQVGGGEQFF.

The CDR3 reads CASSLGPAYEQYF. CDR3 bases: TGTGCCAGCAGTTTAGGACCCGCCTACGAGCAGTACTTC. The chain recombines TRBV27 with TRBJ2-7; D is ambiguous. Per the germline V gene, CDR1 is MNHEY and CDR2 is SMNVEV (reference sequence). This CDR3 has 13 residues. The V end was cut by 2 bases, the J end by 2 bases, with 7 bases between.

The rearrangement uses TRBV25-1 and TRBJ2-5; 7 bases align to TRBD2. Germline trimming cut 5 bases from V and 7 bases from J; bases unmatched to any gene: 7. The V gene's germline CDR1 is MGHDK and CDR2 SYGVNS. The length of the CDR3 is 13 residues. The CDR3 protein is CASSLAGSGTQYF. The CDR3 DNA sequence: TGTGCCAGCAGTTTAGCGGGTTCGGGGACCCAGTACTTC. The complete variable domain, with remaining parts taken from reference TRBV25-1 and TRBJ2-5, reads EADIYQTPRYLVIGTGKKITLECSQTMGHDKMYWYQQDPGMELHLIHYSYGVNSTEKGDLSSESTVSRIRTEHFPLTLESARPSHTSQYLCASSLAGSGTQYFGPGTRLLVL.

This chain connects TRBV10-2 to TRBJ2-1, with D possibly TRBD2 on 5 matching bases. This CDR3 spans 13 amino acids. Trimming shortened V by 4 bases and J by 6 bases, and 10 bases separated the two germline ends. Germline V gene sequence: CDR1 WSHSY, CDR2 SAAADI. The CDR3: CASSGVRANEQFF. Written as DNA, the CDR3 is TGCGCCAGCAGTGGTGTGAGGGCCAATGAGCAGTTCTTC.

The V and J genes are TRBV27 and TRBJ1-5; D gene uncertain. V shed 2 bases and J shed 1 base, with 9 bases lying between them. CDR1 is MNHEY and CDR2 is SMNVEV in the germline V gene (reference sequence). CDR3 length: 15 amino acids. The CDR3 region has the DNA TGTGCCAGCAGTTTAGTTTTCGGCAGCAATCAGCCCCAGCATTTT. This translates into CASSLVFGSNQPQHF.

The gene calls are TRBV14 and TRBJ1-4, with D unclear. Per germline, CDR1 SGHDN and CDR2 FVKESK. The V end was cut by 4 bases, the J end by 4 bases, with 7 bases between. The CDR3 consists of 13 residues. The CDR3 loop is CASSRGGNEKLFF. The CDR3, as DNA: TGTGCCAGCAGCCGGGGAGGTAATGAAAAACTGTTTTTT. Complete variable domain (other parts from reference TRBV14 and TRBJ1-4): EAGVTQFPSHSVIEKGQTVTLRCDPISGHDNLYWYRRVMGKEIKFLLHFVKESKQDESGMPNNRFLAERTGGTYSTLKVQPAELEDSGVYFCASSRGGNEKLFFGSGTQLSVL.

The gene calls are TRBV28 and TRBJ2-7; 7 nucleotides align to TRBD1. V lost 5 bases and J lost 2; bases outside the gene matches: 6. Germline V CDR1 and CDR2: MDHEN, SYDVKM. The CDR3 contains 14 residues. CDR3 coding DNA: TGTGCCAGCAGTGTGACAGGGTCCCCCTACGAGCAGTACTTC. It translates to CASSVTGSPYEQYF.

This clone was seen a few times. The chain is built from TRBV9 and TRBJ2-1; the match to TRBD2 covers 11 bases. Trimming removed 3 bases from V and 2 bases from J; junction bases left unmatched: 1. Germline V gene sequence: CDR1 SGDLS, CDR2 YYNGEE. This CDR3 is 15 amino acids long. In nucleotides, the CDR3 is TGTGCCAGCAGCGGGGGACTAGCGGCCTACAATGAGCAGTTCTTC. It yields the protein CASSGGLAAYNEQFF.

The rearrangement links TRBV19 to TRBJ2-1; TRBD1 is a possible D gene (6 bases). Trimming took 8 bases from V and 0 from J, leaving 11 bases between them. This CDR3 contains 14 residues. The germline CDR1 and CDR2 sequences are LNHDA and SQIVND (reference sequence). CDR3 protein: CASWGPSSYNEQFF. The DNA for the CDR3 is TGTGCCAGTTGGGGGCCCAGCTCCTACAATGAGCAGTTCTTC. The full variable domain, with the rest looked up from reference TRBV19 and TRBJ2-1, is DGGITQSPKYLFRKEGQNVTLSCEQNLNHDAMYWYRQDPGQGLRLIYYSQIVNDFQKGDIAEGYSVSREKKESFPLTVTSAQKNPTAFYLCASWGPSSYNEQFFGPGTRLTVL.

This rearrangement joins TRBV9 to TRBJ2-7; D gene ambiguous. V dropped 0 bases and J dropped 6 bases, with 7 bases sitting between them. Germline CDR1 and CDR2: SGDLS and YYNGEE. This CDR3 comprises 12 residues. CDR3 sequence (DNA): TGTGCCAGCAGCGTAGACCAAGGCGAGCAGTACTTC. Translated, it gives CASSVDQGEQYF. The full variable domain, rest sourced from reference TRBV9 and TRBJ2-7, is DSGVTQTPKHLITATGQRVTLRCSPRSGDLSVYWYQQSLDQGLQFLIQYYNGEERAKGNILERFSAQQFPDLHSELNLSSLELGDSALYFCASSVDQGEQYFGPGTRLTVT.

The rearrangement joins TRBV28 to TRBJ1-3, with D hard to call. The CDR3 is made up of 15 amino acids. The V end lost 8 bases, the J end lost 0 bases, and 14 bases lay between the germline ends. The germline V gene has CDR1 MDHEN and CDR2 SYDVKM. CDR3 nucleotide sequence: TGTGCCAGCCGTGACAACAGATTCTCTGGAAACACCATATATTTT. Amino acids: CASRDNRFSGNTIYF.

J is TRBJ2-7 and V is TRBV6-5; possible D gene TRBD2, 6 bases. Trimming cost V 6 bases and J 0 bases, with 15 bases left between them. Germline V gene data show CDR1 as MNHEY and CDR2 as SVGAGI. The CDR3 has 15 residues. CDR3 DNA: TGTGCCAGCAGCTGGAGGGTGGGGAGCTCCTACGAGCAGTACTTC. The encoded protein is CASSWRVGSSYEQYF.